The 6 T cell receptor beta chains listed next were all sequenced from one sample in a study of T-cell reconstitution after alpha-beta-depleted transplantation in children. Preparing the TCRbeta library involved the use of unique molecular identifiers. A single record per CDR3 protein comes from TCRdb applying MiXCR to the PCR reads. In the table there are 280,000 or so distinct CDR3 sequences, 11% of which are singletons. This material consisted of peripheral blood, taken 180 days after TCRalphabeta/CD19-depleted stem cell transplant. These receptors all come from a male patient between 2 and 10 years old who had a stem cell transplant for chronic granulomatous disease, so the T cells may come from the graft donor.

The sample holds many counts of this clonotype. The DNA for the CDR3 is TGTGCCAGCAGCTCTCTCGACAGGGCCCTCACCGGGGAGCTGTTTTTT. Translating gives CASSSLDRALTGELFF. The rearrangement joins TRBV7-8 to TRBJ2-2; 7 positions agree with TRBD1. The ends lost 4 bases at V and 4 bases at J; junction bases unmatched: 9. This CDR3 spans 16 amino acids. Germline CDR1 is SGHVS and CDR2 is FQNEAQ.

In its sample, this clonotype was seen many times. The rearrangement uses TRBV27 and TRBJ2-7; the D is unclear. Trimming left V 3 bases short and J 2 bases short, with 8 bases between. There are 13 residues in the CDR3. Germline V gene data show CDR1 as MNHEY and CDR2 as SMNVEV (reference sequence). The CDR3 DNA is TGTGCCAGCAGTTTTGGGTTGGCCTACGAGCAGTACTTC. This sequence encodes CASSFGLAYEQYF.

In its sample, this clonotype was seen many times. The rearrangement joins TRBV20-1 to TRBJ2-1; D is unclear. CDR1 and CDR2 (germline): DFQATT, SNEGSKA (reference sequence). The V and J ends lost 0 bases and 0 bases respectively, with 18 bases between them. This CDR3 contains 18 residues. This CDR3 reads CSARDRTPKHGSYNEQFF. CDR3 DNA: TGCAGTGCTAGAGACCGAACGCCTAAACACGGCTCCTACAATGAGCAGTTCTTC.

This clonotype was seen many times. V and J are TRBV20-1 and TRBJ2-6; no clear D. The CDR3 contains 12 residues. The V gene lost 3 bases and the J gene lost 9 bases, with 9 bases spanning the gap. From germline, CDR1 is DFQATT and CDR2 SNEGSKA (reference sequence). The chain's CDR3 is CSASPAGNVLTF. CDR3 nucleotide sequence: TGCAGTGCTAGTCCGGCAGGCAACGTCCTGACTTTC.

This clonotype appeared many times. The CDR3 DNA follows: TGCGCCAGCAGTGAGCTATACTCCTACGAGCAGTACTTC. Translating it yields CASSELYSYEQYF. The V call is TRBV10-2, the J call TRBJ2-7; D unresolved. Germline V lookup: CDR1 WSHSY, CDR2 SAAADI. With 2 bases removed from V and 0 bases from J, the gap between germline ends came to 5 bases. The CDR3 has 13 residues.

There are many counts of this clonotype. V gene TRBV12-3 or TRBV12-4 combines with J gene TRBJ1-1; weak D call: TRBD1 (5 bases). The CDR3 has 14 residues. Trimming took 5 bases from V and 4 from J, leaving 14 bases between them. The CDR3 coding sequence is TGTGCCAGCAGTCCGCGGACACTGGGCACTGAAGCTTTCTTT. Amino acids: CASSPRTLGTEAFF.